The text below deals with one TCR beta chain. This clonotype has just a few counts. Its cognate antigen has yet to be identified. No quality values exist for individual bases; no much larger clone is one base distant. From the second PCR step on, the TCR alpha and beta chain libraries were amplified in separate reactions. The CMV status of each donor was determined by measuring IFNgamma production from CD4+ T cells after fresh PBMCs had been stimulated overnight with CMV viral lysate. CD4 T cells were positively selected using Miltenyi beads, after which CD8 T cells were positively selected from the CD4-negative fraction. Cells stained for CD3, CD4, CD8, CD45RA, CD27 and a live/dead dye were sorted on a BD Aria II into four subsets by CD45RA and CD27. Effector memory cells were sorted as CD45RA-CD27-, whereas EMRA cells were sorted as CD45RA+CD27-. Blood was obtained from a few healthy volunteers, and the blood from each volunteer was fractionated into CD4 and CD8 T cells and subsequently into four differentiation subsets. About 110 ml of peripheral blood was taken from each donor, and PBMC were separated by density-gradient centrifugation on Ficoll-Paque PLUS. Sorted cells were lysed in RLT buffer, after which RNA was extracted using a Qiagen RNeasy kit and stored at -80 degrees C.

This specimen comes from a study of naive and memory T cell subsets (dated by TCRdb to about 2017). Notes on the research overall: An open-source, UMI-based TCR alpha and beta sequencing pipeline was applied to sorted naive and memory peripheral blood T cell subsets. Complete agreement was observed between the functional CMV T cell responses and the IgG serology results. RNA was DNase-treated and reverse transcribed with TCR constant-region primers, mostly using SuperScript III.

Library preparation employed UMI-ligation and nested PCR. An equimolar mix of two oligonucleotides covering both TRBC1 and TRBC2 was used as the beta constant-region primer. T4 RNA ligase 1 ligated a single-stranded oligonucleotide carrying the SP2 primer and a 12-nucleotide UMI to the cDNA 3' end. Four rounds of PCR, combining the SP2 primer with nested alpha and beta constant-region primers, were used to amplify the ligated cDNA. The ligation reaction was kept at 16 degrees C for roughly 18-25 hours. PCR2 was typically performed as a SYBR Green qPCR and was stopped at a predetermined threshold so that over-amplification was prevented. Every purification after the first one was done using Agencourt AMPure XP magnetic beads. Library quantification was done by Qubit, followed by a TapeStation check on which the main peak was expected at around 650 bp. Pooled libraries were sequenced on an Illumina MiSeq with v2 2x251 paired-end kits, typically giving about 0.85-2 million reads per sample. Each sample's library went into the pool at around 4 nM, and about 4.5-7% PhiX was added to help with cluster recognition. Turning to the authors' computational methods: Using tag matching that tolerated one base-pair mismatch, Decombinator assigned V and J genes to FASTQ reads that had been processed by Demultiplexor. UMIs were used by Collapsinator to correct both sequencing errors and frequency errors arising from PCR heterogeneity. TCRs were translated and CDR3s were extracted from the conserved cysteine to the FGXG phenylalanine by CDR3Translator, with non-productive sequences being flagged. Gini, Shannon entropy and inverse Simpson indices were calculated on repertoires that had been subsampled to equal numbers of UMI-defined TCRs. Within the linear range, a power law was fitted by maximum likelihood to the distributions of clonotype abundance. When run on a single naive CD8 sample, MIGEC and the pipeline yielded similar UMI counts, similar unique TCR numbers and similar clonal distributions. Repertoires were searched for approximately 7,000 CMV-associated CDR3 sequences compiled from VDJdb and a published dataset. The raw public reads went through TCRdb reprocessing: fastp at Q25, MiXCR clone calling, in-frame beta chains kept. Every CDR3 protein is listed once, alongside the most common genes and DNA of its rows. Here the V and J calls rest on TCRdb's processing, not on the authors' analysis. Here the sample has more than 35,000 distinct CDR3 sequences; about 14% occur a single time. The top ten clones comprise more than 20% of the sample.

Trimming removed 5 bases from V and 0 bases from J, leaving 17 bases between the germline ends. CDR1 MNHEY and CDR2 SMNVEV were looked up in the germline V gene (reference sequence). CDR3 length: 17 amino acids, cysteine to phenylalanine. Here the CDR3 DNA is all that survives: 51 bases in frame from base 1. General conclusions and limits of the study: In both CD4 and CD8 cells, the Gini index increased while Shannon and inverse Simpson diversity decreased from naive through CM, EM and EMRA. RNA-based TCR counts may be affected by expression changes linked to T cell activation and differentiation. Once error correction was done, more than 85% of naive TCR sequences showed up just once, which made the naive abundance distributions much steeper than those of the memory subsets. A power law was followed by TCR abundance, with an exponent that differed between naive and memory subsets but was consistent across the three individuals. A clonotype was defined as a single alpha or beta chain sequence rather than as a paired alpha/beta receptor. No ground truth was available to validate the repertoire findings for the naive and memory subsets.

This clonotype was obtained from a human donor in good health. Recombination connected TRBV27 to TRBJ2-1; the D segment cannot be called with confidence. The sample taken for sequencing was effector memory CD4+ T cells from blood. What this sample's cell subset or site label stands for: effector memory, CD45RA- CD27-. The CDR3 has the sequence CASSPTSMKSSYNEQFF. The DNA sequence reads TGTGCCAGCAGTCCCACTTCCATGAAGAGCTCCTACAATGAGCAGTTCTTC.